Listed here is a single TCR beta chain. Antigen: not known. Only CD45RO-negative cells positively selected for CCR7 counted as naive CD8 cells, so terminally differentiated effector memory CD45RA+ cells were excluded. The source of the sample is a study of shared clonotypes between healthy human individuals. Overall study findings and caveats: Larger estimated richness was generally recorded for naive subsets relative to memory subsets. The study drew on few donors, limiting represented genetic and exposure-history diversity.

The length of the CDR3 is 16 residues. The V end lost 3 bases, the J end lost 5 bases, and 20 bases lay between the germline ends. Germline V CDR1 and CDR2: WSHSY, SAAADI. Some clones are missing from TCRdb's copy, which holds only in-frame ones; the method was immunoSEQ multiplex PCR. The data contain over 2 million clones, around 96% of them seen just once; the ten biggest clones take up approximately 1.2%. The specimen sequenced was naive CD8+ T cells sorted from blood. This clonotype originated in a man aged 18 to 35 in good health. The chain joins TRBV10-2 to TRBJ2-7, with D possibly being TRBD1 (5 bases). This CDR3 reads CASSDSGKGRLHEQYF. CDR3 in DNA: TGCGCCAGCAGTGATTCAGGGAAGGGGCGTCTGCACGAGCAGTACTTC.